This T cell receptor beta chain was found in a study of T cell repertoires in enteric fever (dated by TCRdb to 2016 to 2019). Notes on the research overall: The study reconstructed the Salmonella-specific repertoire of circulating effector CD4+ T cells from volunteers experimentally challenged with Salmonella Typhi or Paratyphi A. To pick out the circulating effector CD4+ T cells responding to Salmonella infection, the researchers turned to mass cytometry. Four approaches were merged in the work: T cell receptor sequencing, unbiased single-cell cloning, mass cytometry and live fluorescence barcoding. T cells, including ex vivo, were stained with tetramers that had been loaded with variants of the CdtB(105-125) peptide (SP110Y, ST110H).

Overall study outcomes, separate from this receptor: Single amino acid differences in the immunodominant proteins CdtB and PhoN appeared to drive the accumulation of T cells that did not cross-react between serovars. Expanded clonotypes included cross-reactive responses against distantly related Salmonella serovars and clones recognizing antigens unique to S. Typhi or S. Paratyphi A. The study pinpointed HlyE and CdtB as immunodominant T cell antigens specific to S. Typhi and S. Paratyphi A.

About this clonotype itself: Its binding antigen is unknown. Base qualities were left out, and no much larger clone turns up one base away.

Between the V and J ends, shortened by 5 bases and 3 bases respectively, the junction contains 15 bases. The CDR3 numbers 15 residues from cysteine through phenylalanine. The read is trimmed to its CDR3 DNA, 45 bases read in frame from base 1. The germline V gene supplies CDR1 SGHRS and CDR2 YFSETQ. This sample was sequenced with an Illumina MiSeq. TCRdb itself trimmed the public reads at Q25 with fastp, ran MiXCR and retained productive beta chains. Rows are combined by CDR3 protein, so each entry shows the most common genes and DNA. The sample table lists about 1,600 distinct CDR3 sequences, around 36% of them with a count of one. Of the sample, around a sixth falls within the top ten clones.

The sequencing input was CCR7- CD38- CD4+ T cells from PBMCs. This TCR derives from a human donor with Salmonella enteric fever, either typhoid or paratyphoid (not recorded which). The chain is made from TRBV5-1 and TRBJ2-1, with a tentative D call of TRBD1 or TRBD2, each matching 6 bases. The DNA sequence reads TGCGCCAGCAGTCCTACAGGGACTTACTACAATGAGCAGTTCTTC. Its protein product is CASSPTGTYYNEQFF. Here the CDR3 is joined to the reference TRBV5-1 and TRBJ2-1 genes, and the full variable domain is: KAGVTQTPRYLIKTRGQQVTLSCSPISGHRSVSWYQQTPGQGLQFLFEYFSETQRNKGNFPGRFSGRQFSNSRSEMNVSTLELGDSALYLCASSPTGTYYNEQFFGPGTRLTVL.